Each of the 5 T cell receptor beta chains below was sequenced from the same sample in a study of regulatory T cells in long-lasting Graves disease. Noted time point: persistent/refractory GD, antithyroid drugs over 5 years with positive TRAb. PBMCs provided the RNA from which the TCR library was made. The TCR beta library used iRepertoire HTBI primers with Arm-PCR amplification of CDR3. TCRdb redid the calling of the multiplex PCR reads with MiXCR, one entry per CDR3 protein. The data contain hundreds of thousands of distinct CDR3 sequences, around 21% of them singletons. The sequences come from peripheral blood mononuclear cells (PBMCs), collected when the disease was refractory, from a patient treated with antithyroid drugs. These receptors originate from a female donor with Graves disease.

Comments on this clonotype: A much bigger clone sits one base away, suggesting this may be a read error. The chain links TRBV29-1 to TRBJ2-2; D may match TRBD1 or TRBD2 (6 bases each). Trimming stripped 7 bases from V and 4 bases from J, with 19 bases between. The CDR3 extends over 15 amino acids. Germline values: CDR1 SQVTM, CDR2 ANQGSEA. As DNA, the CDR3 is TGCAGCGGGTCCCTAACCAGGGGAGGCACCGGGGAGCTGTTTTTT. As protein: CSGSLTRGGTGELFF.

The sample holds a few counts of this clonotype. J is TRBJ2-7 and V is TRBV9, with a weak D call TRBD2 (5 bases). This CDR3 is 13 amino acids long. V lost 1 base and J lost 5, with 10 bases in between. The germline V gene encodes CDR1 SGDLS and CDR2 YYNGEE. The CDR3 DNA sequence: TGTGCCAGCAGCGTATGGGCGGGCCACGAGCAGTACTTC. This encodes CASSVWAGHEQYF.

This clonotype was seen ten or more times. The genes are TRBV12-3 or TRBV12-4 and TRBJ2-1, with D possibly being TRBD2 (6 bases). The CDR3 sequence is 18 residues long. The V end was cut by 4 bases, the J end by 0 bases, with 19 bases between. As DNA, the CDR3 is TGTGCCAGCAGTTCCTCCGGTCGCGGGGAGAGCTCCTACAATGAGCAGTTCTTC. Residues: CASSSSGRGESSYNEQFF.

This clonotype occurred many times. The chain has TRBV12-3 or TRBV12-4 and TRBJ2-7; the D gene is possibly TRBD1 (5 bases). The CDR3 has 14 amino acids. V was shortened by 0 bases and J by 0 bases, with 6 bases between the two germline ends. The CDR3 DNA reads TGTGCCAGCAGTTTAGCGGGGCCCTCCTACGAGCAGTACTTC. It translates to CASSLAGPSYEQYF.

The DNA of the CDR3 is TGTGCCAGCAGTGACCCAAGGTCAGGGGGCCAAGAGACCCAGTACTTC. Translated: CASSDPRSGGQETQYF. The chain couples TRBV6-1 to TRBJ2-5, with 7 bases that match TRBD1. The CDR3 contains 16 residues. Germline-derived CDR1 and CDR2 are MNHNS and SASEGT. The V segment lost 3 bases and the J segment 1 base; nucleotides outside the gene matches: 8.